This T cell receptor (beta chain) comes out of a study of beta chain features in type 1 diabetes. Study results and caveats: The VDJ junctions of type 1 diabetes patients carried fewer insertions and more deletions. A cDNA-based sequencing approach could over-represent cells with high TCR expression. HLA effects on TCRB rearrangement stayed unresolved here. People with Type 1 diabetes carried modestly yet significantly shorter TCRB CDR3s in all four CD4+ subsets. For patients and controls alike, PCR might favor shorter templates to the same degree.

The investigators reverse transcribed all of the isolated RNA, so they sequenced expressed TCRB transcripts. Sequencing used immunoSEQ multiplex PCR; TCRdb keeps in-frame clones, though not all of them. The table records 330,000 or so clones, 10% to 15% of them present only once. This clone was seen only a few times. The antigen remains undetermined. Germline V gene data show CDR1 as SEHNR and CDR2 as FQNEAQ (reference sequence). V lost 5 bases to trimming and J lost 3 bases; unmatched junction nucleotides: 3. The CDR3 is made up of 13 amino acids. The chain joins TRBV7-9 to TRBJ2-7; 8 bases are a match to TRBD1. This clonotype originated in a woman aged 18-29 years with type 1 diabetes. The sequencing input was naive CD4+ T cells from blood. The CDR3 region is CASSKDRGYEQYF. As DNA, the CDR3 is TGTGCCAGCAGCAAAGACAGGGGCTACGAGCAGTACTTC.